This T cell receptor (beta chain) was found in a study of beta chain features in type 1 diabetes. On this clone: The antigen is not known.

Reverse transcription of all isolated RNA meant that expressed TCRB transcripts were sequenced. Some clones are missing from TCRdb's copy, which holds only in-frame ones; the method was immunoSEQ multiplex PCR. The repertoire holds hundreds of thousands of clones, with approximately 15% as singletons. The single heparinised draw taken from each donor contained roughly 100 mL of blood on average. Based on CD45RO/CCR7/CD25/CD127/CD95/CD27, CD4+ regulatory, stem cell-like memory, naive and central memory cells were sorted. Overall study results and limits: Lower insertion and higher deletion counts appeared at VDJ junctions in type 1 diabetes patients. The study found that naive, central memory and Treg TCRB repertoires appeared more similar in patients than in healthy donors. Researchers report that Type 1 diabetes patients had moderately but significantly shorter TCRB CDR3s across all four CD4+ subsets.

Trimming removed 2 bases from V and 4 bases from J; junction bases left unmatched: 6. Germline CDR1 SGHNT, CDR2 YENEEA. There are 15 residues in the CDR3. Sequences were obtained from naive CD4+ T cells from blood. J is TRBJ2-7 and V is TRBV11-3; 9 positions agree with TRBD2. This TCR was sampled from a man younger than 35 with type 1 diabetes. The CDR3 coding sequence is TGTGCCAGCAGCTTATCTAGCGGGGATAATTACGAGCAGTACTTC. Residues: CASSLSSGDNYEQYF.